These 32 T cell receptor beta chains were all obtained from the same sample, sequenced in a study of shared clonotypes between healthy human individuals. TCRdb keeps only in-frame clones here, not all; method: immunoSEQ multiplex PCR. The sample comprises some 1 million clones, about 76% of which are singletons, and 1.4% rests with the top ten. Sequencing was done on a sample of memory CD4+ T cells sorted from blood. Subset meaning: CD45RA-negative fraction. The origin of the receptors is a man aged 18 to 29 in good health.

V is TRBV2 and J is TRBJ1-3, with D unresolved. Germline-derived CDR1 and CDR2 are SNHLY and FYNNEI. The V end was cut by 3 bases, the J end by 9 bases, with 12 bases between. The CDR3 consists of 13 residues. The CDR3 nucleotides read TGTGCCAGCAGTGACGGTCTTGGTGGCACCATATATTTT. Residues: CASSDGLGGTIYF.

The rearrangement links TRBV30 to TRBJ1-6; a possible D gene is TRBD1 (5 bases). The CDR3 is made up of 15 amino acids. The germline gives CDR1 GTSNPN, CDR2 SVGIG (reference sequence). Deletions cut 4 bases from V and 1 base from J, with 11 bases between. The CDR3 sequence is CAWNLRGSYNSPLHF. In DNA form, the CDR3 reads TGTGCCTGGAACCTCCGGGGGTCCTATAATTCACCCCTCCACTTT.

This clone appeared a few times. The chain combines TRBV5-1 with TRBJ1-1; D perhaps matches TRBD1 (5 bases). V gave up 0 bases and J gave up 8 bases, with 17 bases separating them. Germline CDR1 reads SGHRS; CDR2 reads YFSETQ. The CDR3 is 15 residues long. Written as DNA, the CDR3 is TGCGCCAGCAGCTTGGAGGGGCGCCGACCTAGCGAAGCTTTCTTT. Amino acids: CASSLEGRRPSEAFF.

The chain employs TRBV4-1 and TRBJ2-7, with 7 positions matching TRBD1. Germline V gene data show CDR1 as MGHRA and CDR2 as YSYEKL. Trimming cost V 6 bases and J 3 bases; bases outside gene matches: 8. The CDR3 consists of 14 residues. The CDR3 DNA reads TGCGCCAGCAGGCGACCGGGACAGAACTACGAGCAGTACTTC. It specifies CASRRPGQNYEQYF.

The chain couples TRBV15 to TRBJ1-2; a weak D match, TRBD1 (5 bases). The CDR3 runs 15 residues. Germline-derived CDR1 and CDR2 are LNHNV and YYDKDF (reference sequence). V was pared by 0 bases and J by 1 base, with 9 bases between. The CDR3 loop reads CATSRDWQGNYGYTF. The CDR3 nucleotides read TGTGCCACCAGCAGAGATTGGCAGGGTAACTATGGCTACACCTTC.

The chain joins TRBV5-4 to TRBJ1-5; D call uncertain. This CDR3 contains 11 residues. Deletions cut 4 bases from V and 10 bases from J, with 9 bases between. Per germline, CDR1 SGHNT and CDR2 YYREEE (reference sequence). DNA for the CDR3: TGTGCCAGCAGCAGTGAGTTCCCCCAGCATTTT. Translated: CASSSEFPQHF.

CDR3 coding DNA: TGTGCCAGCAGTTACTCGGGTGGGCATGGCTACACCTTC. Protein product: CASSYSGGHGYTF. The chain employs TRBV6-5 and TRBJ1-2, with no clear D. The CDR3 totals 13 residues. V shed 0 bases and J shed 6 bases, with 8 bases lying between them. CDR1 is MNHEY and CDR2 is SVGAGI in the germline V gene.

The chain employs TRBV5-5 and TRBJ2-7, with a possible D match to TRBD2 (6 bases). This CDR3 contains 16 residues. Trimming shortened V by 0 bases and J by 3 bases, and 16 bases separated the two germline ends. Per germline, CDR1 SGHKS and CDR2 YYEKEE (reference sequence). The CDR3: CASSLGAAGTLYEQYF. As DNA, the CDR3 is TGTGCCAGCAGCTTGGGCGCGGCGGGAACGCTCTACGAGCAGTACTTC.

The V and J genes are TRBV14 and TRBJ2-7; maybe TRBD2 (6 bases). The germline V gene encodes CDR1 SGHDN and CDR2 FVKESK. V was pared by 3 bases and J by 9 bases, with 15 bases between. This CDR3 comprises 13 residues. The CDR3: CASSHFPGERQYF. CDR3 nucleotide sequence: TGTGCCAGCAGCCATTTCCCGGGGGAAAGGCAGTACTTC.

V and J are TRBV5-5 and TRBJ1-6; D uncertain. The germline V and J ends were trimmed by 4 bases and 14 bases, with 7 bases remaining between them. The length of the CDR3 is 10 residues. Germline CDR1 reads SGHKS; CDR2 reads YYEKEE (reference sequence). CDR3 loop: CASSESALHF. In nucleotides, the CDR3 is TGTGCCAGCAGCGAGTCAGCCCTCCACTTT.

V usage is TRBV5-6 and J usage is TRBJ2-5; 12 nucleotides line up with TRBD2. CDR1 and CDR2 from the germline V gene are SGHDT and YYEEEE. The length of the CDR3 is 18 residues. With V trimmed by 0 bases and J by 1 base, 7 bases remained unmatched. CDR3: CASSLGGLAGGTQETQYF. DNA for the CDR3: TGTGCCAGCAGCTTGGGGGGACTAGCGGGTGGGACCCAAGAGACCCAGTACTTC.

CDR3 in DNA: TGTGCCAGCAGCCTGGGACTAGCGAGTACAGATACGCAGTATTTT. Its translation: CASSLGLASTDTQYF. This chain uses TRBV2 with TRBJ2-3, with TRBD2 matching over 10 bases. V lost 6 bases to trimming and J lost 3 bases; unmatched junction nucleotides: 6. The CDR3 contains 15 residues. Germline CDR1 reads SNHLY; CDR2 reads FYNNEI.

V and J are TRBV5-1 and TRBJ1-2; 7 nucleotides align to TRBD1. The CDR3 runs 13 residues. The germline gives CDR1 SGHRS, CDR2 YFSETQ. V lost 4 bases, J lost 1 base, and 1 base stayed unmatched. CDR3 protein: CASSDRVNYGYTF. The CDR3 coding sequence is TGCGCCAGCAGCGACAGGGTTAACTATGGCTACACCTTC.

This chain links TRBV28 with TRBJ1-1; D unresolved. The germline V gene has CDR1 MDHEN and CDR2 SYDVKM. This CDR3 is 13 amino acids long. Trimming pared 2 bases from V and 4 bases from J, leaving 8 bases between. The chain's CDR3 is CASSLALGTEAFF. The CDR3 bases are TGTGCCAGCAGTTTAGCTCTGGGCACTGAAGCTTTCTTT.

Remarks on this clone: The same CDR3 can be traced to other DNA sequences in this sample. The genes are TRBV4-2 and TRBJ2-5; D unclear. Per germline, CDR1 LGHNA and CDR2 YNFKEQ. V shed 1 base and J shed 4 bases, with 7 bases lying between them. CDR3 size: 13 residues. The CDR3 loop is CASSQVRGETQYF. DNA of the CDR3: TGTGCCAGCAGCCAAGTGAGAGGAGAGACCCAGTACTTC.

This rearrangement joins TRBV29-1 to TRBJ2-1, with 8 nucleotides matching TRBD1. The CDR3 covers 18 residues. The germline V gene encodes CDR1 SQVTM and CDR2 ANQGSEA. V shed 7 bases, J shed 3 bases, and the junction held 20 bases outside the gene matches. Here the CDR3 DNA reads TGCAGCGCCGCGGACAGGGTCCCAACCTCGTACATCTACAATGAGCAGTTCTTC. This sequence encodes CSAADRVPTSYIYNEQFF.

CDR3 loop: CASSLLDGEQFF. Here the CDR3 DNA reads TGTGCCAGCAGTTTATTGGACGGGGAGCAGTTCTTC. This chain connects TRBV27 to TRBJ2-1; D is unresolved. Trimming left V 1 base short and J 10 bases short, with 8 bases between. Germline assignment: CDR1 MNHEY and CDR2 SMNVEV (reference sequence). The CDR3 contains 12 residues.

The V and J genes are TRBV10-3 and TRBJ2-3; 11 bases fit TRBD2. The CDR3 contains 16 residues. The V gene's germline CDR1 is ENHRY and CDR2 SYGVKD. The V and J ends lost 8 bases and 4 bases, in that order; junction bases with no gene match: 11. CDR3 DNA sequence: TGTGCCATCGGATCCGGGACTAGCGGAAGTGCAGATACGCAGTATTTT. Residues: CAIGSGTSGSADTQYF.

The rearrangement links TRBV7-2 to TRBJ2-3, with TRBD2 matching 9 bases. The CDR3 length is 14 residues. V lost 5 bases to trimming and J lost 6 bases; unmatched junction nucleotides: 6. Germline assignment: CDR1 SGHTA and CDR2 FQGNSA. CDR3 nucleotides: TGTGCCAGCAGCCATAGCGGGAGTGGGGATACGCAGTATTTT. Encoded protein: CASSHSGSGDTQYF.

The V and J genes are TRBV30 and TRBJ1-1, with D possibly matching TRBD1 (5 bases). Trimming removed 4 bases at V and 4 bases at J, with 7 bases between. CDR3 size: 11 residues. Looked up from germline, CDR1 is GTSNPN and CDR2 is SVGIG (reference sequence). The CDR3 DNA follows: TGTGCCTGGATGGGGGTCACTGAAGCTTTCTTT. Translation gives CAWMGVTEAFF.

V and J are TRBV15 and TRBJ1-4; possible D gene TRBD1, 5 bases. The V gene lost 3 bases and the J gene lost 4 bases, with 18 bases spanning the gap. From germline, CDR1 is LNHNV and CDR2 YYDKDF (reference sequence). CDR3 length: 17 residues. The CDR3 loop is CATSRVPGTRSNEKLFF. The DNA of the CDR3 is TGTGCCACCAGCAGGGTCCCCGGGACCCGGAGTAATGAAAAACTGTTTTTT. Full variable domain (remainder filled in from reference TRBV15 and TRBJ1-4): DAMVIQNPRYQVTQFGKPVTLSCSQTLNHNVMYWYQQKSSQAPKLLFHYYDKDFNNEADTPDNFQSRRPNTSFCFLDIRSPGLGDTAMYLCATSRVPGTRSNEKLFFGSGTQLSVL.

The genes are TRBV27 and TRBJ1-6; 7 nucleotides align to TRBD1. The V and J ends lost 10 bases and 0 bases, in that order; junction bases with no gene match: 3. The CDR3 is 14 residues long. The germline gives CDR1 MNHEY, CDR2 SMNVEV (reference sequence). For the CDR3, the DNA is TGTGCCACCAGACAGGGCTCCTATAATTCACCCCTCCACTTT. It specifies CATRQGSYNSPLHF.

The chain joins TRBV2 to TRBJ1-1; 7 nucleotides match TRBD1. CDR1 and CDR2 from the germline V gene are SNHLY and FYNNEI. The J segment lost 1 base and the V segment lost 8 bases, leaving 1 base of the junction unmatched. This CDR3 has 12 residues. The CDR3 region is CASWDRNTEAFF. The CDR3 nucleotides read TGTGCCAGCTGGGACAGGAACACTGAAGCTTTCTTT.

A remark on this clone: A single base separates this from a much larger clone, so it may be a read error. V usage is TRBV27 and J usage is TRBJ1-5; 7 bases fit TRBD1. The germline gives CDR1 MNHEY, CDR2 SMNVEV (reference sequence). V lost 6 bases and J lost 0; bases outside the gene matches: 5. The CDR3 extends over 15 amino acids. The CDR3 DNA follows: TGTGCCAGCAGCCTGGGACAGTATAGCAATCAGCCCCAGCATTTT. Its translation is CASSLGQYSNQPQHF.

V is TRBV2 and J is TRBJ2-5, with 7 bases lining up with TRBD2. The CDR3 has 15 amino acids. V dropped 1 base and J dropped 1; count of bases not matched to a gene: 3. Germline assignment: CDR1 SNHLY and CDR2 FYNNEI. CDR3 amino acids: CASSEGGRSQETQYF. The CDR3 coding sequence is TGTGCCAGCAGTGAAGGCGGGAGATCCCAAGAGACCCAGTACTTC.

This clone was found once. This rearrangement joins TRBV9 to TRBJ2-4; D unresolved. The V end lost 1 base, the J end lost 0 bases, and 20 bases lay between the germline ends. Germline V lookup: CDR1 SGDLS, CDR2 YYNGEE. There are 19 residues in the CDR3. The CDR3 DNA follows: TGTGCCAGCAGCGTACCTAACTCAGAAGAGCGAATAGCCAAAAACATTCAGTACTTC. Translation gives CASSVPNSEERIAKNIQYF.

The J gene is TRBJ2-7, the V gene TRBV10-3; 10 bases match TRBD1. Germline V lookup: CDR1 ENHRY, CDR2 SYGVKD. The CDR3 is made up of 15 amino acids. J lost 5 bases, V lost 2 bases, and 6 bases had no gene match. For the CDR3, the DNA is TGTGCCATCAGTGAGGGGACAGGGGAAGTCCACGAGCAGTACTTC. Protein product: CAISEGTGEVHEQYF.

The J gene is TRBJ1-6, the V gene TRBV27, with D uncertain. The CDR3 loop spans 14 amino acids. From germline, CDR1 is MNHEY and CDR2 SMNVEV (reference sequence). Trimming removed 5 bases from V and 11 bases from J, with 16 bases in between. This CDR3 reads CASSPGRAGAPLHF. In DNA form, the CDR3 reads TGTGCCAGCAGTCCCGGACGGGCTGGGGCACCCCTCCACTTT.

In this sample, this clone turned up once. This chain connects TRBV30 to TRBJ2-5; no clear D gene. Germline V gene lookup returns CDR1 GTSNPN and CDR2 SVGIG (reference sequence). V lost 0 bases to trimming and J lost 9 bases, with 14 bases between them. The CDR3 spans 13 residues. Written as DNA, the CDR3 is TGTGCCTGGAGTGTAAGAAAGAGCGAGGCCCAGTACTTC. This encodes CAWSVRKSEAQYF. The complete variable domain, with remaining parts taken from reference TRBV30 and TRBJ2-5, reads SQTIHQWPATLVQPVGSPLSLECTVEGTSNPNLYWYRQAAGRGLQLLFYSVGIGQISSEVPQNLSASRPQDRQFILSSKKLLLSDSGFYLCAWSVRKSEAQYFGPGTRLLVL.

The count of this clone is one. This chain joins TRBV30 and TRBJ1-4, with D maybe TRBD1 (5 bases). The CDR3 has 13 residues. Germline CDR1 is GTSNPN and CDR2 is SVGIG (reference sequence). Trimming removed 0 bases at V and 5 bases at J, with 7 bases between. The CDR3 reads CAWSVSGNEKLFF. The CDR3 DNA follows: TGTGCCTGGAGTGTGTCAGGGAATGAAAAACTGTTTTTT.

CDR3 in DNA: TGTGCCAGCAGTCGGCAGAGGGCCATGAACACTGAAGCTTTCTTT. This codes for CASSRQRAMNTEAFF. The chain joins TRBV28 to TRBJ1-1, with no clear D. V lost 5 bases to trimming and J lost 0 bases, with 13 bases between them. Germline CDR1 MDHEN, CDR2 SYDVKM. The CDR3 has 15 amino acids.

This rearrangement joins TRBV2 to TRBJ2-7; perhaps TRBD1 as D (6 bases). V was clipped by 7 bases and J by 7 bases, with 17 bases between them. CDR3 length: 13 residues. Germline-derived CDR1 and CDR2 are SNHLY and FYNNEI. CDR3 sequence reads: CASTLAGAGEQYF. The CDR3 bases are TGTGCCAGCACCTTGGCAGGGGCCGGGGAGCAGTACTTC.